Listed below are T cell receptor beta chains from one sample, sequenced in a study of blood T cell repertoires in COVID-19. The protocol was immunoSEQ multiplex PCR, while the TCRdb copy is restricted to in-frame clones and leaves out a portion. Of about 240,000 clones listed, around 86% were seen once; the top ten hold around 12%. Sample: peripheral blood. These receptors were collected from a woman aged 55-70 years with active or convalescent COVID-19. CDR3s include the opening cysteine and the closing phenylalanine or tryptophan. D genes are given only for firm matches. Not every row has a clone size; where given, it reads once, few, many or a size class.

>TRBJ2-1|TRBV2|TRBD2|.
TGTGCCAGCAGGGAACTAGCGGGGGGGTCCTACAATGAGCAGTTCTTC
CASRELAGGSYNEQFF
>TRBJ2-7|TRBV4-1|.|.
TGCGCCAGCAGCCAATGGGGCTCCCTCTCCTACGAGCAGTACTTC
CASSQWGSLSYEQYF
>TRBJ2-1|TRBV9|TRBD2|.
TGTGCCAGCAGCGAGAGCGGGGGGGCTTACAATGAGCAGTTCTTC
CASSESGGAYNEQFF
>TRBJ1-2|TRBV7-2|.|.
TGTGCCAGCAGACTCAACCAGGCGTATGGCTACACCTTC
CASRLNQAYGYTF
>TRBJ2-5|TRBV9|.|.
TGTGCCAGCAGCGTAGGACTCGGTGAGACCCAGTACTTC
CASSVGLGETQYF
>TRBJ1-2|TRBV30|.|.
TGTGCCTGGAGTGTACTTCGAGGTTACGGCTACACCTTC
CAWSVLRGYGYTF
>TRBJ2-5|TRBV4-1|.|few
TGCGCCAGCAGCCAAGGAGGCGGGCTCGTTCCCGGACGCCAAGAGACCCAGTACTTC
CASSQGGGLVPGRQETQYF
>TRBJ1-5|TRBV2|.|few
TGTGCCAGCAGCACTACCCCGGAGGGTGCAGATAGCAATCAGCCCCAGCATTTT
CASSTTPEGADSNQPQHF
>TRBJ1-2|TRBV18|.|.
TGTGCCAGCTCACCACCTTGGGGCGATAACTATGGCTACACCTTC
CASSPPWGDNYGYTF
>TRBJ2-5|TRBV19|.|.
TGTGCCAGTAGTACCACGACGGGTGAAGAGACCCAGTACTTC
CASSTTTGEETQYF
>TRBJ1-6|TRBV27|TRBD1|.
TGTGCCAGCCGTGGAGGGACAGGGACCAATTCACCCCTCCACTTT
CASRGGTGTNSPLHF
>TRBJ2-1|TRBV19|TRBD2|once
TGTGCCAGTAGCCTTTATTCCCCTCAACTAGCGGGGGTCCGGGGGGAGCAGTTCTTC
CASSLYSPQLAGVRGEQFF
>TRBJ1-1|TRBV27|.|.
TGTGCCAGCAGTTTATGGGGGAGGGAGAACACTGAAGCTTTCTTT
CASSLWGRENTEAFF
>TRBJ1-3|TRBV13|.|.
TGTGCCAGCAGCTTAGGGTGGGACATTTGTTTT
CASSLGWDICF
>TRBJ2-5|TRBV3-1/TRBV3-2|.|.
TGTGCCAGCAGAGGAGGGGAAGGTACGGAGACCCAGTACTTC
CASRGGEGTETQYF
>TRBJ2-7|TRBV29-1|.|.
TGCAGCGTTGGGGGGCGCCGTTTGTACGAGCAGTACTTC
CSVGGRRLYEQYF
>TRBJ1-1|TRBV7-9|TRBD1|.
TGTGCCAGCAGCTCCAACACAGGGGCTGAAGCTTTCTTT
CASSSNTGAEAFF
>TRBJ2-7|TRBV2|.|.
TGTGCCAGCAGTGGACAGTTAACCTCCTACGAGCAGTACTTC
CASSGQLTSYEQYF
>TRBJ1-2|TRBV23-1|TRBD1|.
TGCGCCAGCAGTCAATCACAAGGGAGGACAGGGTGCTATGGCTACACCTTC
CASSQSQGRTGCYGYTF
>TRBJ1-5|TRBV30|.|.
TGTGCCTGGAGCCGGGACAACGGACCAAATCAGCCCCAGCATTTT
CAWSRDNGPNQPQHF
>TRBJ1-4|TRBV2|.|.
TGTGCCAGCAGCCTGGGGGGGGCCGTTGAAAAACTGTTTTTT
CASSLGGAVEKLFF
>TRBJ1-5|TRBV6-6|TRBD1|.
TGTGCCAGCAGTTTCGGACAGGGTGGAAGCAATCAGCCCCAGCATTTT
CASSFGQGGSNQPQHF
>TRBJ2-7|TRBV30|.|.
TGTGCCTGGACAGGTCTCTACGAGCAGTACTTC
CAWTGLYEQYF
>TRBJ2-1|TRBV9|.|.
TGTGCCAGCAGCGTGACTAGTGGCAATGAGCAGTTCTTC
CASSVTSGNEQFF
>TRBJ2-5|TRBV27|TRBD2|.
TGTGCCAGCAGTGGTCTAGGGCGGGGGGCCCAAGAGACCCAGTACTTC
CASSGLGRGAQETQYF
>TRBJ1-1|TRBV2|.|.
TGTGCCAGCAGTGCTCGGGGCACTGAAGCTTTCTTT
CASSARGTEAFF
>TRBJ1-2|TRBV19|.|.
TGTGCCAGTTCTCAGTCAGGCTTATCGGGCTACACCTTC
CASSQSGLSGYTF
>TRBJ2-5|TRBV7-7|.|.
TGTGCTAGCAGCTCGAGCGGCCTGGAGACCCAGTACTTC
CASSSSGLETQYF
>TRBJ2-5|TRBV30|.|.
TGTGCCTGGAGTGTAACGAGAACAGGCCGGGAGACCCAGTACTTC
CAWSVTRTGRETQYF
>TRBJ1-1|TRBV5-5|TRBD1|.
TGTGCCAGCAGCTTGGCCATGGCGCAGGGGGGCGGCTATTTCTTT
CASSLAMAQGGGYFF
>TRBJ1-2|TRBV12-3/TRBV12-4|TRBD1|.
TGTGCCAGCAGTTCCGGACAGGGCTATGGCTACACCTTC
CASSSGQGYGYTF
>TRBJ2-5|TRBV6-5|TRBD2|.
TGTGCCGCCGGGACTAGCGGGGGGGCCGCAGAGACCCAGTACTTC
CAAGTSGGAAETQYF
>TRBJ1-2|TRBV7-3|.|.
TGTGCCAGCAGCTTTCAACAGGGTTGGGGCTACACCTTC
CASSFQQGWGYTF
>TRBJ2-3|TRBV6-5|TRBD1|.
TGTGCCAGCAGTTACGCGGACAGGGGGCCAGATACGCAGTATTTT
CASSYADRGPDTQYF
>TRBJ1-2|TRBV27|TRBD1|.
TGTGCCAGCAGTTTACAACAGGGGGCATACAATGGCTACACCTTC
CASSLQQGAYNGYTF
>TRBJ2-6|TRBV19|.|.
TGTGCCAGTACCACGGAGGGTTCTGGGGCCAACGTCCTGACTTTC
CASTTEGSGANVLTF
>TRBJ2-2|TRBV5-4|.|.
TGTGCCAGCAGCTTGGGGCAGGGCAACGGCGGGGAGCTGTTTTTT
CASSLGQGNGGELFF
>TRBJ1-2|TRBV5-4|TRBD1|.
TGTGCCAGCAGCTGGGGGGCCGACAGGGGGGTAAATGGCTACACCTTC
CASSWGADRGVNGYTF
>TRBJ1-2|TRBV19|.|once
TGTGCCGGACAGAGCTCTAACTATGGCTACACCTTC
CAGQSSNYGYTF
>TRBJ1-6|TRBV7-8|.|.
TGTGCCAGCAGCCCACAGGGATTCTATAATTCACCCCTCCACTTT
CASSPQGFYNSPLHF
>TRBJ2-7|TRBV7-2|.|.
TGTGCCAGCAGCTCACTGGGGGGCGAGCAGTACTTC
CASSSLGGEQYF
>TRBJ1-2|TRBV25-1|TRBD1|.
TGTGCCAGCAGTGAAAGGGTTTCCGGGACAGGGCACGGCTACACCTTC
CASSERVSGTGHGYTF
>TRBJ2-3|TRBV3-1/TRBV3-2|TRBD2|once
TGTGCCAGCAGCCAAGGGGGGGAGGGTTCGCAGTATTTT
CASSQGGEGSQYF
>TRBJ2-1|TRBV5-6|TRBD1|.
TGTGCCAGCAGCTCGATACAGGGGATCGAAAATGAGCAGTTCTTC
CASSSIQGIENEQFF
>TRBJ1-5|TRBV4-1|.|.
TGCGCCAGCAGCCAAACGCAGGGGTATAGCAATCAGCCCCAGCATTTT
CASSQTQGYSNQPQHF